Detailed here is one T cell receptor (beta chain). The antigen is not known. Amplification started from genomic DNA. The TCR beta CDR3 region was amplified using 30 forward and 13 reverse primers. Each CDR3 protein gets one entry after TCRdb re-called the multiplex PCR reads with MiXCR. The data hold fewer than 300,000 distinct CDR3 sequences, with 45% to 60% observed a single time. Each participant gave about 10 milliliters of peripheral blood. The CDR3 contains 16 residues. Germline CDR1 DFQATT, CDR2 SNEGSKA (reference sequence). Trimming removed 3 bases at V and 4 bases at J, with 18 bases between. This sample was taken from a study of type 1 and type 2 diabetes patients. General study results and limits: V and J gene usage correlated at roughly 0.97 between type 2 diabetes and control samples.

J is TRBJ2-2 and V is TRBV20-1; D may be TRBD2 (6 bases). The receptor comes from a man between 18 and 35 years old with type 2 diabetes. Sequencing was carried out using peripheral blood mononuclear cells (PBMCs). The CDR3: CSARGLTGEATGELFF. The CDR3 nucleotides are TGCAGTGCTAGGGGCCTAACGGGAGAGGCCACCGGGGAGCTGTTTTTT.